This TCR beta chain was sequenced during a study of blood T cells in healthy people across ages. Study results and caveats: Measured against age, TCR beta diversity per million T cells decreased in a roughly linear manner.

V gave up 2 bases and J gave up 7 bases, with 6 bases separating them. CDR1 is LGHDT and CDR2 is YNNKEL in the germline V gene (reference sequence). This CDR3 spans 12 amino acids. Primed by a sample-barcoded 5' primer and a J-beta primer mix, a second PCR proceeded for roughly 6 to 12 cycles. TCRdb reanalysed the 5' RACE reads using MiXCR and keeps one entry per CDR3 protein. In the table there are around 800,000 distinct CDR3 sequences, about 55% of which are singletons. With regard to this clonotype: Antigen specificity is unknown.

The clonotype comes from an elderly man in good health. V is TRBV3-1 and J is TRBJ1-5; D not certain. The specimen was blood. The CDR3 DNA sequence: TGTGCCAGCAGCCAATACGGGCAGCCCCAGCATTTT. Its protein is CASSQYGQPQHF.